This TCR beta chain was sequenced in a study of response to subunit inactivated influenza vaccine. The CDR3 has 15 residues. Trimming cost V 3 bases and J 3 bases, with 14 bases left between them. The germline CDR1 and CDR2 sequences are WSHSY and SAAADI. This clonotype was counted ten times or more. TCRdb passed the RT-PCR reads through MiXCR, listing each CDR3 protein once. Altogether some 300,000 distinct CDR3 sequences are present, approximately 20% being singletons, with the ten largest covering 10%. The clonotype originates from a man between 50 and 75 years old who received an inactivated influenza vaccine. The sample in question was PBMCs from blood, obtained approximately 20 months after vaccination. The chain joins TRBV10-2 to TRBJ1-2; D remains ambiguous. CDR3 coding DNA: TGCGCCAGCAGTGATGCGGATCCCCCCGACTATGGCTACACCTTC. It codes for CASSDADPPDYGYTF.